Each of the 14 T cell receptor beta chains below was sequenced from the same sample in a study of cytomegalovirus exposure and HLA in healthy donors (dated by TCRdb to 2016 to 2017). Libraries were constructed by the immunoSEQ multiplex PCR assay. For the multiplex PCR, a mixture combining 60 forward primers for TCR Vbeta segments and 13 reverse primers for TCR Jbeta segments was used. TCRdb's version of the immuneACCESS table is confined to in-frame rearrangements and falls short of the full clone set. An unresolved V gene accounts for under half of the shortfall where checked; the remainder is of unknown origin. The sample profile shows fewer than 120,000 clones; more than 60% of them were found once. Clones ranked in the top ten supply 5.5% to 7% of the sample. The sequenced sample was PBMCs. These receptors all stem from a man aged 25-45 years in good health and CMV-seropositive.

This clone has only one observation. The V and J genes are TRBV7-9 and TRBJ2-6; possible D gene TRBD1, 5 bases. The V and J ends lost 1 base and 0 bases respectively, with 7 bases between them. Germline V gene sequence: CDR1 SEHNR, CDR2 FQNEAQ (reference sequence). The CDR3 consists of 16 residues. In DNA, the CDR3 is TGTGCCAGCAGCTTAGGGGGCCCCTCTGGGGCCAACGTCCTGACTTTC. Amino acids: CASSLGGPSGANVLTF.

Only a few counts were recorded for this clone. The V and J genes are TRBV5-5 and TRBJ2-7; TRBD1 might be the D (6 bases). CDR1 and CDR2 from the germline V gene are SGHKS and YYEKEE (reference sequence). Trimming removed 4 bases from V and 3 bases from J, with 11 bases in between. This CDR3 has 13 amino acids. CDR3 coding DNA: TGTGCCAGCAGCCCTGGACAGAACTACGAGCAGTACTTC. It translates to CASSPGQNYEQYF.

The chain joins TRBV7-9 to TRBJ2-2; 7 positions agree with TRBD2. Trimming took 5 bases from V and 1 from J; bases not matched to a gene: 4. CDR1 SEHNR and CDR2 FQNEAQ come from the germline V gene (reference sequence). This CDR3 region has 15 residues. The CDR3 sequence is CASSGLGENTGELFF. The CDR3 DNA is TGTGCCAGCAGCGGACTAGGGGAGAACACCGGGGAGCTGTTTTTT.

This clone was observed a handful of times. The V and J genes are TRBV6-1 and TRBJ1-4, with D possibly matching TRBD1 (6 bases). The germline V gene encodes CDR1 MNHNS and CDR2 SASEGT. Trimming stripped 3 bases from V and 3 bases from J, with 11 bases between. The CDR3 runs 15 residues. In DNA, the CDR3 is TGTGCCAGCAGTGAGTACAGGGTGGCTAATGAAAAACTGTTTTTT. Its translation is CASSEYRVANEKLFF.

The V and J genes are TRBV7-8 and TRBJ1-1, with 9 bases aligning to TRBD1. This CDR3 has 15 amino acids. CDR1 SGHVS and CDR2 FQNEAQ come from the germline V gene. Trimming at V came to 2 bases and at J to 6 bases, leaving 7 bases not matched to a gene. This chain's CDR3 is CASSLLGQGNAEAFF. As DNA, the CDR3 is TGTGCCAGCAGCTTACTGGGACAGGGAAACGCTGAAGCTTTCTTT.

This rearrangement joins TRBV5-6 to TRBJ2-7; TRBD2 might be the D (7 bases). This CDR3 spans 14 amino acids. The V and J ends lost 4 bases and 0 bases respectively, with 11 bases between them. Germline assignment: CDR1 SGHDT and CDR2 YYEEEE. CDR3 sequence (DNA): TGTGCCAGCAGCCGGGGGGCCCCCTCCTACGAGCAGTACTTC. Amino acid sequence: CASSRGAPSYEQYF.

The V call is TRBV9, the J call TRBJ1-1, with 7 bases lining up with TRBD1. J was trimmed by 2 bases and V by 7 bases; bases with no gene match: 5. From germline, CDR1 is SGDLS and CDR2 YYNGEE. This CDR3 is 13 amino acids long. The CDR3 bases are TGTGCCAGCTCAGACAGGGTAAACACTGAAGCTTTCTTT. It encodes CASSDRVNTEAFF.

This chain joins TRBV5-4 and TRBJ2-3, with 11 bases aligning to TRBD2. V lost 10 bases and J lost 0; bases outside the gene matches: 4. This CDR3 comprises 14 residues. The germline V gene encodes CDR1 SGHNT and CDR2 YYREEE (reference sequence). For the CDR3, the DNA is TGTGCCGCAGCTAGCGGGGGGAGCACAGATACGCAGTATTTT. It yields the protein CAAASGGSTDTQYF.

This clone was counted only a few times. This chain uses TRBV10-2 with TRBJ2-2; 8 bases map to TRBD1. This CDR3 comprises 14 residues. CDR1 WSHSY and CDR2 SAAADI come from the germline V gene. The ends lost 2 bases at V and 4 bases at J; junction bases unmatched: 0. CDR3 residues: CASSETGGTGELFF. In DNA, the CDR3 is TGCGCCAGCAGTGAGACAGGGGGCACCGGGGAGCTGTTTTTT.

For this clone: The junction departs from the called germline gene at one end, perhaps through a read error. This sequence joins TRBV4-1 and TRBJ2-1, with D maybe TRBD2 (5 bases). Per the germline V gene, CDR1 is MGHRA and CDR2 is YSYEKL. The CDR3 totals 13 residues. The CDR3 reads CASSQEWYGEPFF. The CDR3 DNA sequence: TGCGCCAGCAGCCAAGAGTGGTACGGGGAGCCGTTCTTC.

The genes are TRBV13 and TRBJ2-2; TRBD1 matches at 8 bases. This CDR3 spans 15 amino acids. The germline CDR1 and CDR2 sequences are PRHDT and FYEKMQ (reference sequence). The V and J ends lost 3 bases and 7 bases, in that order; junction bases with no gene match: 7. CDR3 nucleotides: TGTGCCAGCAGCTTCGGACAGGGAGAGGTCGGGGAGCTGTTTTTT. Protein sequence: CASSFGQGEVGELFF.

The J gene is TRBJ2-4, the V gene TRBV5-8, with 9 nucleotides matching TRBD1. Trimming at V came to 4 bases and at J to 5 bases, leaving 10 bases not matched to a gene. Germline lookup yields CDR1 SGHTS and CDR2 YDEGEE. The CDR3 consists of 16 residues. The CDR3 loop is CASSLTLGDRENIQYF. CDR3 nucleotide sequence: TGTGCCAGCAGCCTTACCCTAGGGGACAGGGAAAACATTCAGTACTTC. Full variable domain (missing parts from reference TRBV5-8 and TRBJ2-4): EAGVTQSPTHLIKTRGQQATLRCSPISGHTSVYWYQQALGLGLQFLLWYDEGEERNRGNFPPRFSGRQFPNYSSELNVNALELEDSALYLCASSLTLGDRENIQYFGAGTRLSVL.

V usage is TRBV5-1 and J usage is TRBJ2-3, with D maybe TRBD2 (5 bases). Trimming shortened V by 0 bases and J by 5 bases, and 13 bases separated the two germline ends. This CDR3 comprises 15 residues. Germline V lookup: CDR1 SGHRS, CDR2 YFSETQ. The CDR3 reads CASSLELGGQDTQYF. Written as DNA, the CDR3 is TGCGCCAGCAGCTTGGAACTAGGCGGCCAAGATACGCAGTATTTT. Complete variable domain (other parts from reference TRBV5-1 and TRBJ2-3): KAGVTQTPRYLIKTRGQQVTLSCSPISGHRSVSWYQQTPGQGLQFLFEYFSETQRNKGNFPGRFSGRQFSNSRSEMNVSTLELGDSALYLCASSLELGGQDTQYFGPGTRLTVL.

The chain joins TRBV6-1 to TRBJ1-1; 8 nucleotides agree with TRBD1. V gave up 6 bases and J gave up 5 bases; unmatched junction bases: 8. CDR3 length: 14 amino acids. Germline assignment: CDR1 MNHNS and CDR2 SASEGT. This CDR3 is CASSLDRVKTEAFF. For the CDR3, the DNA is TGTGCCAGCAGCTTGGACAGGGTTAAAACTGAAGCTTTCTTT.